The sequence of this T cell receptor beta chain was determined in a study of T cells in localized non-small cell lung cancer. Produced via immunoSEQ multiplex PCR; TCRdb's table is partial and in-frame only. The sample carries over 30,000 clones, just over 85% recorded once. Overall study findings and caveats: Adjacent lung exhibited a median of 57 among the 100 most abundant tumor clones. There was an association of higher blood T cell density with longer overall survival. As only one tumor region underwent sequencing, heterogeneity remains possible.

This clone has more than one count but fewer than ten. The target antigen is unknown. The sequence came from a male donor older than 55 with stage III lung adenocarcinoma. The input for sequencing was peripheral blood, taken before any cancer treatment.

This CDR3 is CASRFGSYEQYF. The CDR3 nucleotides read TGTGCCAGCAGGTTTGGATCCTACGAGCAGTACTTC. The chain couples TRBV6-5 to TRBJ2-7, with D uncertain. This CDR3 is 12 amino acids long. V was clipped by 6 bases and J by 1 base, with 7 bases between them. Per germline, CDR1 MNHEY and CDR2 SVGAGI.